The 8 T cell receptor beta chains listed next were all sequenced from one sample in a study of cytomegalovirus exposure and HLA in healthy donors. PCR was performed using 60 Vbeta and 13 Jbeta primers. Method: immunoSEQ multiplex PCR; TCRdb's copy keeps in-frame clones and lacks some. The table has 250,000 to 350,000 clones, 80% to 90% seen once; the top ten hold 3% to 4%. Sequencing was done on a sample of PBMCs. The receptors originated from a man aged 35-49 years in good health and CMV-seropositive.

The rearrangement joins TRBV27 to TRBJ1-1; 7 bases are shared with TRBD1. Germline V lookup: CDR1 MNHEY, CDR2 SMNVEV (reference sequence). V was clipped by 5 bases and J by 3 bases; unmatched bases: 3. The CDR3 totals 13 residues. Here the CDR3 reads CASSPGQYTEAFF. The DNA for the CDR3 is TGTGCCAGCAGTCCGGGACAGTACACTGAAGCTTTCTTT.

This rearrangement joins TRBV11-3 to TRBJ2-3; the match to TRBD2 covers 7 bases. CDR1 SGHNT and CDR2 YENEEA come from the germline V gene. V dropped 3 bases and J dropped 4; count of bases not matched to a gene: 4. The CDR3 loop spans 14 amino acids. CDR3 nucleotides: TGTGCCAGCAGCTTGGGGAGGGGCCCAGATACGCAGTATTTT. This translates into CASSLGRGPDTQYF.

CDR3 bases: TGTGCCAGTAGTAGGGACAGGTCCTTCTATGGCTACACCTTC. Its translation is CASSRDRSFYGYTF. The rearrangement uses TRBV19 and TRBJ1-2; 8 positions match TRBD1. Trimming at V came to 4 bases and at J to 4 bases, leaving 5 bases not matched to a gene. The germline gives CDR1 LNHDA, CDR2 SQIVND (reference sequence). This CDR3 contains 14 residues.

CDR3 in DNA: TGTGCCAGCAGCTTAGAAGTGACTAGGTACAATGAGCAGTTCTTC. Its protein is CASSLEVTRYNEQFF. This chain connects TRBV11-3 to TRBJ2-1, with D perhaps TRBD2 (6 bases). This CDR3 has 15 residues. Per the germline V gene, CDR1 is SGHNT and CDR2 is YENEEA. V was clipped by 0 bases and J by 4 bases, with 10 bases between them.

This clone showed up just once. The gene calls are TRBV5-1 and TRBJ2-7; TRBD2 might be the D (5 bases). Germline assignment: CDR1 SGHRS and CDR2 YFSETQ. Trimming took off 4 bases at V and 7 bases at J, with 15 bases between the two ends. The CDR3 is 13 residues long. The CDR3 spells CASSPWARGEQYF. The CDR3, as DNA: TGCGCCAGCAGCCCCTGGGCCCGCGGGGAGCAGTACTTC.

V and J are TRBV4-1 and TRBJ2-6; 8 bases line up with TRBD2. The CDR3 has 19 residues. Germline V CDR1 and CDR2: MGHRA, YSYEKL. V was clipped by 4 bases and J by 0 bases; unmatched bases: 11. The CDR3 protein is CASSLSSGLGSSGANVLTF. The CDR3 coding sequence is TGCGCCAGCAGCCTATCCTCGGGACTAGGGAGCTCTGGGGCCAACGTCCTGACTTTC.

This clone was seen only a few times. This chain connects TRBV5-1 to TRBJ1-1; 8 bases map to TRBD1. Unmatched junction bases numbered 9, after V lost 5 bases and J lost 6 bases. The CDR3 consists of 14 residues. The germline CDR1 and CDR2 sequences are SGHRS and YFSETQ. The CDR3 sequence: CASSTQGAFAEAFF. CDR3 DNA sequence: TGCGCCAGCAGTACGCAGGGGGCTTTCGCTGAAGCTTTCTTT.

The V and J genes are TRBV6-5 and TRBJ1-1, with D perhaps TRBD1 (5 bases). This CDR3 spans 11 amino acids. The V gene lost 10 bases and the J gene lost 5 bases, with 11 bases spanning the gap. Germline lookup yields CDR1 MNHEY and CDR2 SVGAGI. The DNA for the CDR3 is TGTGCCATCGGGGGGGGGACTGAAGCTTTCTTT. It yields the protein CAIGGGTEAFF.